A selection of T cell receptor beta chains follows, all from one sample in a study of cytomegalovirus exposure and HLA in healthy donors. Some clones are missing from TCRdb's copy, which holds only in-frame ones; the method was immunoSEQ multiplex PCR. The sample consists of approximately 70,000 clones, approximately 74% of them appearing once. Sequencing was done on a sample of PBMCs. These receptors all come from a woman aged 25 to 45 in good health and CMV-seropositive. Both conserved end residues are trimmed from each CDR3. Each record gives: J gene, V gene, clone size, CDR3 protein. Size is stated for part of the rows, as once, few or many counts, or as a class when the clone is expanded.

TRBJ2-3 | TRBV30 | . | AWAFPGLAGPDTQY
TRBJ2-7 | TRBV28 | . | ASSSHPAGPSYEQY
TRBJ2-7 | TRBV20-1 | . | SIGGVYEQY
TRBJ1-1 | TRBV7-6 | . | ASRGSTTEAF
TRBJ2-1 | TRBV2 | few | ASSPPNGAGAIQF
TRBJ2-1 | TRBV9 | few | ASSVEVGGRVNEQF
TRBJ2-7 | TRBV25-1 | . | ASSDSGQGAYEQY
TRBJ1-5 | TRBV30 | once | AWSLADSNQPQH
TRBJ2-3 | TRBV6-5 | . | ASSSTGDTQY
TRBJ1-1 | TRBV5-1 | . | ASSFDRFEAF
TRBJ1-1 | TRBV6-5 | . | ASRSQGAGAF
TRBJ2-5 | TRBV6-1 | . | ASSPPVTQETQY
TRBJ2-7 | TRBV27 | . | ASSAQGARPYEQY
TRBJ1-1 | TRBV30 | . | AWSVSDRLGLEAF
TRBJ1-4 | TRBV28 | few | ASSLRPRVQKLF
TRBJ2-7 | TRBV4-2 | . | ASTTSGSYEQY
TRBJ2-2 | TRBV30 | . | AWSSGRVRPGELF
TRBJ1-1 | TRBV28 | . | ASSVMRGGTEAF
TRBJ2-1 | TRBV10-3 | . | ALSRTGRNEQF
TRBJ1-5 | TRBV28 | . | ATLTGDQPQH
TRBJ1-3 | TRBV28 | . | ASSPIAGVGNTIY
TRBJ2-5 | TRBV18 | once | ASSEGQRETQY
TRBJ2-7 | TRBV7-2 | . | ASSRSPITSGSSYEQY
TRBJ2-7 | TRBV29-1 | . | SVVVKNSYEQY
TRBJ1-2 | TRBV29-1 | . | SVDGSGYGYT
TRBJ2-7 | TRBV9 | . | ASSAQGWSYEQY
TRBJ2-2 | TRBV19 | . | ASSISGNSGELF